Listed here are 3 T cell receptor beta chains from one sample, sequenced in a study of cytomegalovirus exposure and HLA in healthy donors. 60 Vbeta and 13 Jbeta primers were used in PCR. Assay: immunoSEQ multiplex PCR; the TCRdb copy retains only in-frame clones and omits some. The data contain about 190,000 clones, about 89% of them seen just once; the ten biggest clones take up 1% to 1.5%. The sample consisted of PBMCs. The receptors derive from a man aged 25-45 years in good health and CMV-seronegative.

Only a few counts were recorded for this clone. As DNA, the CDR3 is TGTGCCAGCAGTCTGGGACAGGGGGCAGGGAATGAGCAGTTCTTC. Translated: CASSLGQGAGNEQFF. The V and J genes are TRBV6-1 and TRBJ2-1; 12 positions agree with TRBD1. V shed 5 bases and J 7 bases; nucleotides not matched to a gene: 6. Per the germline V gene, CDR1 is MNHNS and CDR2 is SASEGT. The CDR3 is 15 amino acids.

The V call is TRBV19, the J call TRBJ1-2; D remains unclear. V gave up 1 base and J gave up 4 bases, with 4 bases separating them. This CDR3 has 12 residues. CDR1 is LNHDA and CDR2 is SQIVND in the germline V gene (reference sequence). In DNA form, the CDR3 reads TGTGCCAGTAGTATAGCCAGCTATGGCTACACCTTC. Translation gives CASSIASYGYTF.

This chain links TRBV27 with TRBJ2-1; D unclear. V was shortened by 5 bases and J by 2 bases, with 22 bases between the two germline ends. The germline V gene encodes CDR1 MNHEY and CDR2 SMNVEV (reference sequence). The CDR3 loop spans 18 amino acids. This CDR3 is CASSALFRREVAYNEQFF. The CDR3 DNA is TGTGCCAGCAGTGCCCTATTTCGCAGAGAGGTGGCCTACAATGAGCAGTTCTTC.